The 14 T cell receptor beta chains listed next were all sequenced from one sample in a study of immune cell composition in non-small cell lung cancer. The assay was immunoSEQ multiplex PCR, and TCRdb's table has in-frame clones only and misses some. The sample shows about 8,000 clones, roughly 78% of them seen only once. Material for sequencing was lung tumor tissue. The receptors were gathered from a human donor with non-small cell lung cancer.

This rearrangement joins TRBV29-1 to TRBJ2-1; D is undetermined. The germline V gene encodes CDR1 SQVTM and CDR2 ANQGSEA. This CDR3 comprises 15 residues. V shed 4 bases and J shed 0 bases, with 13 bases lying between them. The CDR3 bases are TGCAGCGTTGGGCTGGGAATAAACTCCTACAATGAGCAGTTCTTC. As protein: CSVGLGINSYNEQFF.

The chain combines TRBV30 with TRBJ1-2; 11 bases are a match to TRBD1. V dropped 3 bases and J dropped 1; count of bases not matched to a gene: 7. Germline CDR1 is GTSNPN and CDR2 is SVGIG (reference sequence). The CDR3 totals 16 residues. The CDR3 DNA is TGTGCCTGGAGCCCCTCGGACAGGGGGCTTAACTATGGCTACACCTTC. Protein sequence: CAWSPSDRGLNYGYTF.

CDR3 in amino acids: CASSFGSGDTDTQYF. In DNA, the CDR3 is TGTGCCAGCAGCTTCGGTAGCGGGGACACAGATACGCAGTATTTT. This chain connects TRBV7-9 to TRBJ2-3; 8 nucleotides agree with TRBD2. V lost 3 bases, J lost 2 bases, and 4 bases stayed unmatched. CDR3 length: 15 amino acids. CDR1 is SEHNR and CDR2 is FQNEAQ in the germline V gene (reference sequence).

Of note for this clone: The same CDR3 also results from other DNA sequences found in this sample. The genes are TRBV11-2 and TRBJ2-3, with D perhaps matching TRBD1 (6 bases). The V gene lost 1 base and the J gene lost 4 bases, with 9 bases spanning the gap. CDR3 size: 14 residues. CDR1 is SGHAT and CDR2 is FQNNGV in the germline V gene. The chain's CDR3 is CASSLVQGSDTQYF. Here the CDR3 DNA reads TGTGCCAGCAGCTTAGTGCAGGGGTCAGATACGCAGTATTTT.

V usage is TRBV5-1 and J usage is TRBJ2-2; possible D gene TRBD1, 6 bases. Looked up from germline, CDR1 is SGHRS and CDR2 is YFSETQ. The CDR3 sequence is 17 residues long. The ends were cut back, 1 base at V and 0 bases at J, with 13 bases in the middle. CDR3 coding DNA: TGCGCCAGCAGCTTGCCGACCGGGACAACGAACACCGGGGAGCTGTTTTTT. This gives the protein CASSLPTGTTNTGELFF.

The rearrangement links TRBV5-6 to TRBJ1-5; D is ambiguous. From germline, CDR1 is SGHDT and CDR2 YYEEEE. The CDR3 runs to 13 residues. V dropped 2 bases and J dropped 4 bases, with 7 bases sitting between them. The CDR3 sequence: CASSFSANQPQHF. CDR3 bases: TGTGCCAGCAGCTTTTCAGCGAATCAGCCCCAGCATTTT.

The V call is TRBV6-5, the J call TRBJ2-1; 12 nucleotides match TRBD2. The CDR3 consists of 16 residues. Per germline, CDR1 MNHEY and CDR2 SVGAGI. The trim removed 2 bases at V and 6 bases at J, leaving 5 bases unmatched. The CDR3 protein is CASSYQRLAGVNEQFF. CDR3 coding DNA: TGTGCCAGCAGTTACCAAAGACTAGCGGGGGTCAATGAGCAGTTCTTC.

The chain combines TRBV2 with TRBJ2-7; D is possibly TRBD1 or TRBD2 (6 bases each). The CDR3 sequence is 13 residues long. Trimming pared 9 bases from V and 2 bases from J, leaving 14 bases between. Germline CDR1 reads SNHLY; CDR2 reads FYNNEI. The CDR3 DNA follows: TGTGCCAGGTCAAGGGGGGTCACCTACGAGCAGTACTTC. Amino acids: CARSRGVTYEQYF.

The chain links TRBV7-8 to TRBJ2-5; 8 nucleotides match TRBD2. CDR1 is SGHVS, CDR2 FQNEAQ, per germline. Trimming cost V 5 bases and J 6 bases; bases outside gene matches: 5. The CDR3 contains 13 residues. The CDR3 DNA reads TGTGCCAGCAGCCAACGGGGGGGCCAGACCCAGTACTTC. It yields the protein CASSQRGGQTQYF.

This clone showed up just a few times. The chain joins TRBV30 to TRBJ2-2; D unresolved. V was trimmed by 4 bases and J by 1 base, leaving 7 bases between them. Germline loops: CDR1 GTSNPN, CDR2 SVGIG (reference sequence). The CDR3 spans 13 residues. In DNA form, the CDR3 reads TGTGCCTGGAATGCGGTGAACACCGGGGAGCTGTTTTTT. Translating gives CAWNAVNTGELFF.

The rearrangement uses TRBV7-1 and TRBJ2-7; D might be TRBD1 or TRBD2, each matching 5 bases. TRBV7-1 is an ORF, with its function uncertain. This CDR3 spans 14 amino acids. V was cut by 4 bases and J by 3 bases, with 13 bases left in between. The CDR3 DNA sequence: TGTGCCAGCAGCTTAGCCTCAGGGAGCTACGAGCAGTACTTC. Translation gives CASSLASGSYEQYF.

The rearrangement uses TRBV7-2 and TRBJ2-7, with no clear D. The V end was cut by 1 base, the J end by 6 bases, with 16 bases between. Germline V lookup: CDR1 SGHTA, CDR2 FQGNSA. CDR3 size: 15 residues. The DNA for the CDR3 is TGTGCCAGCAGCTTAGACGGGCCTCCTTCGGGCGAGCAGTACTTC. This gives the protein CASSLDGPPSGEQYF. Supplemented by reference TRBV7-2 and TRBJ2-7, the full variable domain reads GAGVSQSPSNKVTEKGKDVELRCDPISGHTALYWYRQSLGQGLEFLIYFQGNSAPDKSGLPSDRFSAERTGGSVSTLTIQRTQQEDSAVYLCASSLDGPPSGEQYFGPGTRLTVT.

The chain links TRBV6-1 to TRBJ1-1; 10 bases map to TRBD1. The CDR3 loop spans 13 amino acids. The J segment lost 6 bases and the V segment lost 3 bases, leaving 1 base of the junction unmatched. Germline lookup yields CDR1 MNHNS and CDR2 SASEGT. Here the CDR3 reads CASSDGTGAEAFF. The CDR3 DNA sequence: TGTGCCAGCAGTGACGGGACAGGGGCTGAAGCTTTCTTT.

The chain joins TRBV7-3 to TRBJ1-6, with 7 bases lining up with TRBD1. The CDR3 contains 18 residues. The germline CDR1 and CDR2 sequences are SGHTA and FQGTGA. V shed 1 base and J 0 bases; nucleotides not matched to a gene: 6. The DNA for the CDR3 is TGTGCCAGCAGCTTAAAGACAGGGACTAGCTCCTATAATTCACCCCTCCACTTT. This encodes CASSLKTGTSSYNSPLHF.